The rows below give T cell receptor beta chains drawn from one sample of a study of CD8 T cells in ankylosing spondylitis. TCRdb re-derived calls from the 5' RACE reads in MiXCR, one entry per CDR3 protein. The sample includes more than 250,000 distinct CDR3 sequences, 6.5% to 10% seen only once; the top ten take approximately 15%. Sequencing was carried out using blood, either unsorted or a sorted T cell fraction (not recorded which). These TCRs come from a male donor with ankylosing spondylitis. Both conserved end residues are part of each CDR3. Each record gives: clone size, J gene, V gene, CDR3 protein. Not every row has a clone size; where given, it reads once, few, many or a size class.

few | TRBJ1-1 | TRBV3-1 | CASSQGWSTEAFF
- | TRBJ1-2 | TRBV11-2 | CASSERVYGYTF
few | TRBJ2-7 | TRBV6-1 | CAADRGPRRNEQYF
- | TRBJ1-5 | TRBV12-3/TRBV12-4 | CASSPPMTGTVQPQHF
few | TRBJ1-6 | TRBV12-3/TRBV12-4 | CASSFSQNSPLHF
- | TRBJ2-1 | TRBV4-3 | CASSQDLGTGNIYNEQFF
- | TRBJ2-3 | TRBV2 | CASNRGITDTQYF
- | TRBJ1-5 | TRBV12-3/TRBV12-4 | CASSSGIQGNQPQHF
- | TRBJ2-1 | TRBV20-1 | CSAAAGGRGSYNEQFF
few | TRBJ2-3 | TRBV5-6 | CASSWEALTPTDTQYF
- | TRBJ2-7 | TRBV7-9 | CASSLAFSEQYF
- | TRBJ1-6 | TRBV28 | CASSLGGGARYSPLHF
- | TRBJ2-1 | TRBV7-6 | CASSLARPPASEQFF
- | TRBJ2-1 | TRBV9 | CASSPTSGRGVYNEQFF
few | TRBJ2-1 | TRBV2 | CASSEGLVTSNEQFF
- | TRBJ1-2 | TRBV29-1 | CSSTKGGVHGYTF
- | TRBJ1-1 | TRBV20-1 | CSARATTRLNTEAFF
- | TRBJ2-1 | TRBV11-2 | CASSVDRDVLSSYNEQFF
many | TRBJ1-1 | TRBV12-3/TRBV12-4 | CASSLFMKNTEAFF
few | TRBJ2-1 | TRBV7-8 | CASSDGLNNEQFF
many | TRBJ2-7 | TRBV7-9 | CASNPGDRDYEQYF
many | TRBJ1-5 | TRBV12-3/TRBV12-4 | CASRQGGDQPQHF
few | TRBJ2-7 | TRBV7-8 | CASSYIAGEAYEQYF
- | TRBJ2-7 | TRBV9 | CASRPGLGTYEQYF
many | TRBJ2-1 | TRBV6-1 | CASSPSRTRSYNEQFF
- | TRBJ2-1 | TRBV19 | CASSILDSYNEQFF
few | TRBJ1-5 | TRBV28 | CASSFPGQPYPQPQHF
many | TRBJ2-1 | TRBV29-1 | CSVEYNEQFF
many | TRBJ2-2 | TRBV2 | CASRTFAEYTGELFF
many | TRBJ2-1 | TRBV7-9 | CASSPGLAGNEQFF
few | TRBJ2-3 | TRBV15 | CATSRVLAGGRDTQYF
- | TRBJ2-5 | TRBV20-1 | CSAGRSPLAGGPQETQYF
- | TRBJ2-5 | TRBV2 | CASSLGVGGRRETQYF
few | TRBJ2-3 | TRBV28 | CASAGSTDTQYF
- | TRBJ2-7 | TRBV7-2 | CASSFLAGASWEQYF
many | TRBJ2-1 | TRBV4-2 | CASSQILAGGEQFF
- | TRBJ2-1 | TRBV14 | CASSPSGEQFF